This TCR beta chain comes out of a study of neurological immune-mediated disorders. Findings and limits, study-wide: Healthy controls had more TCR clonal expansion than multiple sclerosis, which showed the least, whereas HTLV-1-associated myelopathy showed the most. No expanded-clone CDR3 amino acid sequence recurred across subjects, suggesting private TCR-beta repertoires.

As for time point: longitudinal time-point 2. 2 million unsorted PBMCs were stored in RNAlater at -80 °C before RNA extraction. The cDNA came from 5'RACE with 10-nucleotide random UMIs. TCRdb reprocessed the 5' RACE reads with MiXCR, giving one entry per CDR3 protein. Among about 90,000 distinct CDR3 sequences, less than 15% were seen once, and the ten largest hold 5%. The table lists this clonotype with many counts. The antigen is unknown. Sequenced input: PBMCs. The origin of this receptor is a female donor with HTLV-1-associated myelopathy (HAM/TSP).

The CDR3 region has the DNA TGTGCCAGCAGACCCCCCGGAAAAGAGACCCAGTACTTC. It codes for CASRPPGKETQYF. V usage is TRBV12-3 or TRBV12-4 and J usage is TRBJ2-5; no clear D. V lost 6 bases and J lost 3, with 11 bases in between. The CDR3 is made up of 13 amino acids.